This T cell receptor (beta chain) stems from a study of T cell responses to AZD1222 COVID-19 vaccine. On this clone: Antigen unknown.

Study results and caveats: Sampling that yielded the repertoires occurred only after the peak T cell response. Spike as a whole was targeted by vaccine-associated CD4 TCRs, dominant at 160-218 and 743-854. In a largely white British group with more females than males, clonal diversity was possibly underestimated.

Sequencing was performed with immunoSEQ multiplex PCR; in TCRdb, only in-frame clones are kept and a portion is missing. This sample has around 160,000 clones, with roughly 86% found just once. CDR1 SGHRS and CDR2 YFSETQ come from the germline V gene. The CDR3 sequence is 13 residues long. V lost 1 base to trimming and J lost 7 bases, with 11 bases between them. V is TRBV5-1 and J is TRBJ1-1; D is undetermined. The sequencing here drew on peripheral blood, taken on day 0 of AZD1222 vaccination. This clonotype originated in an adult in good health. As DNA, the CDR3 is TGCGCCAGCAGCTTGACCCTCGGGGATGAAGCTTTCTTT. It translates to CASSLTLGDEAFF.